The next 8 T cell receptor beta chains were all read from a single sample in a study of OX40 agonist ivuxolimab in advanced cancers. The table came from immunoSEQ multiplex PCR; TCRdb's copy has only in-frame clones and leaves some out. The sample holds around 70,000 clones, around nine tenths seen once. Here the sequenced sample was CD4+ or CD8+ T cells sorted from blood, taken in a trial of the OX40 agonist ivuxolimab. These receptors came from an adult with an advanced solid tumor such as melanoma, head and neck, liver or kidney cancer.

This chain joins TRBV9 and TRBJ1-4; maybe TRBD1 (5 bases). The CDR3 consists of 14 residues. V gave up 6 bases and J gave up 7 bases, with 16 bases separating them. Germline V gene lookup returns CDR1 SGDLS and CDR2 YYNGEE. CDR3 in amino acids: CASTDGFGGEKLFF. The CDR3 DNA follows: TGTGCCAGCACCGACGGGTTCGGGGGTGAAAAACTGTTTTTT. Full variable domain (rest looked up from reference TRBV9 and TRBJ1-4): DSGVTQTPKHLITATGQRVTLRCSPRSGDLSVYWYQQSLDQGLQFLIQYYNGEERAKGNILERFSAQQFPDLHSELNLSSLELGDSALYFCASTDGFGGEKLFFGSGTQLSVL.

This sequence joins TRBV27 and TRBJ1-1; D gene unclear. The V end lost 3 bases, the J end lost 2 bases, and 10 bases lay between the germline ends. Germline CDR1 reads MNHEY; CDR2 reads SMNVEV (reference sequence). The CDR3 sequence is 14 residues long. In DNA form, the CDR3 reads TGTGCCAGCAGTTTTTTAGGTTTTAACACTGAAGCTTTCTTT. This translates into CASSFLGFNTEAFF.

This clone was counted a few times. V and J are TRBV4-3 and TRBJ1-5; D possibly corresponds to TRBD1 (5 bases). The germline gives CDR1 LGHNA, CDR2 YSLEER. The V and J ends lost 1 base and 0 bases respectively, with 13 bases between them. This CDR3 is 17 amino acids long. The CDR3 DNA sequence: TGCGCCAGCAGCCAAGGGTACAGGACCCTTAGCAATCAGCCCCAGCATTTT. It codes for CASSQGYRTLSNQPQHF.

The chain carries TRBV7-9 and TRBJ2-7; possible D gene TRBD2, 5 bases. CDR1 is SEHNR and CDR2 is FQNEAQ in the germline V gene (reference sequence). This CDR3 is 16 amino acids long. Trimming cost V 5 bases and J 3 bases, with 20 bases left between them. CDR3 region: CASSNPPGSAFYEQYF. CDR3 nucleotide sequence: TGTGCCAGCAGCAACCCCCCGGGGTCAGCATTCTACGAGCAGTACTTC.

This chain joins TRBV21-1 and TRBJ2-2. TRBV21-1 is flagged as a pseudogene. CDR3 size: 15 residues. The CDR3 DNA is TGTGCCAGCTACGCCCGCCCTTTGGGTCCCGGGGAGCTGTTTTTT. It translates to CASYARPLGPGELFF.

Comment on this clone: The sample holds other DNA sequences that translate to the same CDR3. The DNA for the CDR3 is TGTGCCAGCAGCTTAGGTGGACAGCCCCAGCATTTT. Its protein is CASSLGGQPQHF. The chain combines TRBV13 with TRBJ1-5; D unclear. The CDR3 sequence is 12 residues long. Trimming stripped 0 bases from V and 7 bases from J, with 4 bases between. Germline V gives CDR1 PRHDT, CDR2 FYEKMQ (reference sequence).

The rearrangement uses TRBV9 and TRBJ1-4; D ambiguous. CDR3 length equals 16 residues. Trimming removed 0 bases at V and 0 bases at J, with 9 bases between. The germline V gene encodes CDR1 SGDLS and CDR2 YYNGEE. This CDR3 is CASSVGGRSTNEKLFF. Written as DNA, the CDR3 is TGTGCCAGCAGCGTAGGTGGCAGATCAACTAATGAAAAACTGTTTTTT.

The CDR3: CASTLDGGAGTPDTQYF. In nucleotides, the CDR3 is TGTGCCAGCACTCTAGACGGCGGAGCAGGGACTCCAGATACGCAGTATTTT. The chain joins TRBV5-5 to TRBJ2-3, with D possibly matching TRBD2 (6 bases). CDR3 length: 17 amino acids. Germline assignment: CDR1 SGHKS and CDR2 YYEKEE (reference sequence). The V end was cut by 6 bases, the J end by 4 bases, with 24 bases between.